This T cell receptor (beta chain) originates from a study of T-cell memory formation after mild COVID-19 (dated by TCRdb to the early 2020s). About the study as a whole: TCR sequence clusters from the two donors were largely donor specific. In a couple of donors, T-cell clones that expanded and contracted after mild COVID-19 were tracked by sequencing TCRalpha and TCRbeta repertoires over time. Two young, previously healthy adult volunteers made up the cohort, one male and one female. Findings and caveats that apply to the study as a whole: The detection of some responding clones in pre-infection memory suggests that pre-existing cross-reactive memory T cells joined the SARS-CoV-2 response. SARS-CoV-2 specificity was not confirmed for the second-wave clones peaking on day 37. Balanced CD4/CD8 phenotypes were observed for clones contracting from day 15 to 85, whereas a bias towards CD4+ was observed for a second wave of clones expanding from day 15 to 37. Only two mild cases were covered by the study, and larger cohorts that include severe cases with pre-infection samples were considered necessary. Contracting CD4+ clones were located mainly in the CM and EM memory subsets, whereas CD8+ clones were found to be enriched in EMRA.

About this clonotype itself: Its antigen specificity is not known. Base qualities are not at hand, and no much larger clone is one base apart.

Sequenced using an Illumina NovaSeq 6000. TCRalpha and TCRbeta cDNA libraries were built by 5'RACE with constant-segment primers, adding sample barcodes and unique molecular identifiers. Trizol reagent was used to extract RNA from every sample. The libraries were amplified in two PCR steps, and the second step added a second sample barcode and Illumina TruSeq adapters. The libraries were sequenced on an Illumina NovaSeq using 2 x 150 bp paired-end reads. The original pipeline was this. Demultiplexing of reads and collapsing into UMI-guided consensus sequences were performed with migec v1.2.7. Using mixcr v2.1.11, UMI consensuses were aligned to TRA and TRB V and J templates and then assembled into clonotypes. A clonotype was counted as expanded or contracted only if both edgeR and NoisET called the change significant, with noise models trained on biological replicates. For edgeR calls, the thresholds were a false discovery rate-adjusted p below 0.01 and a log2 fold-change of 1. PCA with hierarchical clustering of max-normalized trajectories of the 1000 most abundant clonotypes was used as exploratory dynamics analysis. Separately sequenced CD4+ and CD8+ repertoires were used to assign a CD4 or CD8 phenotype to each responding clone. TCRdb took the public reads, trimmed them with fastp at Q25, ran MiXCR for clone calling and kept in-frame beta chains. Each CDR3 protein gets just one entry, which takes the most common genes and DNA from the rows behind it. These V and J calls rely on TCRdb rather than the paper's analysis. This sample is represented by roughly 280,000 distinct CDR3 sequences; 15% to 20% of them were singletons. Of the sample, around a fifth is held by the ten largest clones.

PBMCs were isolated by Ficoll-Paque density gradient centrifugation. From a lookup of the germline V gene (reference sequence), CDR1 and CDR2 are SEHNR and FQNEAQ. The CDR3 has 13 amino acids, counting the end cysteine and phenylalanine. Left in the record is the CDR3 DNA by itself, 39 bases read in frame from the first base. The junction shows trimming of 1 base on V and 8 bases on J, plus 9 bases between the germline ends. Sample: PBMCs or a T cell subset sorted from them (not recorded which). This clonotype originated in a man between 18 and 35 years old who had mild COVID-19 (a few samples of this study predate the infection). The sample titles of this study are shuffled in the database, so cell type and time point are left out; the donor was told from shared clones. Recombination connected TRBV7-9 to TRBJ2-1, with the D gene call left open. The CDR3 reads CASSLGWSDEQFF. At the DNA level, the sequence is TGTGCCAGCAGCTTAGGATGGTCGGATGAGCAGTTCTTC.